The T cell receptor (beta chain) described here comes from a study of T cell repertoires in cytomegalovirus infection. Study-level information: Selected CMV epitopes included recently identified HLA-C-restricted ones as well as well-studied HLA-B-restricted ones.

Per the germline V gene, CDR1 is SGDLS and CDR2 is YYNGEE. The CDR3 sequence is 17 residues long. The V end lost 4 bases, the J end lost 1 base, and 17 bases lay between the germline ends. Study outcomes and limitations: Using cumulative public TCR beta family frequency, the authors identified those who carried CMV together with the relevant HLA.

Each CDR3 protein is one row after TCRdb ran MiXCR on the reads. The repertoire holds approximately 1,000,000 distinct CDR3 sequences, with around 32% as singletons. In regard to this clonotype: Its antigen is not identified.

The sequencing used cultured CD8+ T cells from PBMCs, collected from culture after CMV antigen stimulation. The V call is TRBV9, the J call TRBJ2-2, with D perhaps matching TRBD1 or TRBD2 (5 bases each). This TCR came from a human donor in good health (CMV status not recorded). Some clones in this sample may be carry-over from other donors' samples. CDR3 region: CASSPRVGALNTGELFF. The CDR3 DNA reads TGTGCCAGCAGCCCACGGGTCGGGGCCCTGAACACCGGGGAGCTGTTTTTT.